This T cell receptor beta chain comes out of a study of metastatic and nonmetastatic thyroid tumors. From germline, CDR1 is MDHEN and CDR2 SYDVKM. With 5 bases removed from V and 1 base from J, the gap between germline ends came to 14 bases. CDR3 size: 15 residues. This clone was detected many times. TCRdb redid the clone calls on the PCR reads using MiXCR. The sample yields about 15,000 clones, more than 20% seen once. Ahead of thyroid surgery, no patient had received treatment of any kind. This sequence originates from a female donor with papillary thyroid cancer or a benign thyroid nodule (not recorded which). Some clones in this sample may be carry-over from other donors' samples. This chain uses TRBV28 with TRBJ1-1; D might be TRBD1 (5 bases). Sequenced: tumor tissue. The CDR3 loop is CASSLPMGGNTEAFF. The CDR3 DNA is TGTGCCAGCAGTCTCCCGATGGGGGGGAACACTGAAGCTTTCTTT.